Detailed here is one T cell receptor beta chain. The antigen remains unidentified. TCRdb re-analysed the reads in MiXCR, keeping a single row per CDR3 protein. The sample comprises approximately 110,000 distinct CDR3 sequences, around 40% of which are singletons, and about 76% rests with the top ten. The data derive from a study of T cell repertoires in cytomegalovirus infection. Study overall: Both a matching HLA type and CMV infection were indicated by public TCR beta signatures. Study-wide points: Dominant in the ex vivo response were TCR beta clonotypes restricted by HLA-C and specific for CMV.

The CDR3 runs 16 residues. Looked up from germline, CDR1 is LNHDA and CDR2 is SQIVND (reference sequence). Trimming stripped 4 bases from V and 2 bases from J, with 15 bases between. This chain connects TRBV19 to TRBJ2-1; D is uncertain. Sequences were derived from CD8+ T cells from cultured PBMCs, sampled from culture after CMV antigen stimulation. The clonotype was recovered from a human donor in good health (CMV status not recorded). Some clones in this sample may be carry-over from other donors' samples. The CDR3 sequence is CASSTLSIDTYNEQFF. In nucleotides, the CDR3 is TGTGCCAGTAGTACCCTCTCGATAGATACCTACAATGAGCAGTTCTTC.